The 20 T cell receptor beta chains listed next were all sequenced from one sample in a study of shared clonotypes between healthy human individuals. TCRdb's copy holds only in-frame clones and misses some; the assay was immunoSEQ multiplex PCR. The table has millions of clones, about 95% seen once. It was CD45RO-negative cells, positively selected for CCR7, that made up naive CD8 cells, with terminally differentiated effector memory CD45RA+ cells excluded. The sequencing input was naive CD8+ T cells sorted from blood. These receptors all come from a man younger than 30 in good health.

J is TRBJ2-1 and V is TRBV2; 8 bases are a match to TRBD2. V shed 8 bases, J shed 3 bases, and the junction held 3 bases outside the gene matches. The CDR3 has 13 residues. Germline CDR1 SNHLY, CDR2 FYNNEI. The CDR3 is CASDGGDYNEQFF. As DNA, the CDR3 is TGTGCCAGCGACGGGGGGGACTACAATGAGCAGTTCTTC. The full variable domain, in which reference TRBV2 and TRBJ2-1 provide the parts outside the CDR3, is EPEVTQTPSHQVTQMGQEVILRCVPISNHLYFYWYRQILGQKVEFLVSFYNNEISEKSEIFDDQFSVERPDGSNFTLKIRSTKLEDSAMYFCASDGGDYNEQFFGPGTRLTVL.

The CDR3 DNA sequence: TGTGCCTGGGCGTACCAAGAGACCCAGTACTTC. As protein: CAWAYQETQYF. The J gene is TRBJ2-5, the V gene TRBV30; D call uncertain. Looked up from germline, CDR1 is GTSNPN and CDR2 is SVGIG (reference sequence). This CDR3 is 11 amino acids long. The V end lost 5 bases, the J end lost 0 bases, and 4 bases lay between the germline ends.

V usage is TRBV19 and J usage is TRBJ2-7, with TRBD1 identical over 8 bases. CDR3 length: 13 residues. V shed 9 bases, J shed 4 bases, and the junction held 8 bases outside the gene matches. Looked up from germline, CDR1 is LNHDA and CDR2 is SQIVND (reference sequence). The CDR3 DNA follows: TGTGCCAGCGGGCAGGGGGCTGGGTACGAGCAGTACTTC. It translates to CASGQGAGYEQYF. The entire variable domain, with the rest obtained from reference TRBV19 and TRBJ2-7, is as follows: DGGITQSPKYLFRKEGQNVTLSCEQNLNHDAMYWYRQDPGQGLRLIYYSQIVNDFQKGDIAEGYSVSREKKESFPLTVTSAQKNPTAFYLCASGQGAGYEQYFGPGTRLTVT.

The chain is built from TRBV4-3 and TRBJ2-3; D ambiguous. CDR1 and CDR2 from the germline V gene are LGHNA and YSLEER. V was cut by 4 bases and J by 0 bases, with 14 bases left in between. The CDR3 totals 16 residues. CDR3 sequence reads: CASSPTVGSSTDTQYF. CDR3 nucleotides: TGCGCCAGCAGCCCCACGGTGGGTTCGAGCACAGATACGCAGTATTTT.

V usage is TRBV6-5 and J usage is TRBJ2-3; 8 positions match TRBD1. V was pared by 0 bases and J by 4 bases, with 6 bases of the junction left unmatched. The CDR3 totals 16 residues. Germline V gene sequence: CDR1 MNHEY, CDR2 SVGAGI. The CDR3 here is CASSYSPGGYSDTQYF. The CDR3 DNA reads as TGTGCCAGCAGTTACTCCCCAGGGGGCTATTCAGATACGCAGTATTTT.

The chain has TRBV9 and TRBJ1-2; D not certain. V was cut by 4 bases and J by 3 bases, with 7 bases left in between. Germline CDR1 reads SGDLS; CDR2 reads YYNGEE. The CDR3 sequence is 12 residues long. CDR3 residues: CASSLQDYGYTF. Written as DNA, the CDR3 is TGTGCCAGCAGCTTGCAGGACTATGGCTACACCTTC.

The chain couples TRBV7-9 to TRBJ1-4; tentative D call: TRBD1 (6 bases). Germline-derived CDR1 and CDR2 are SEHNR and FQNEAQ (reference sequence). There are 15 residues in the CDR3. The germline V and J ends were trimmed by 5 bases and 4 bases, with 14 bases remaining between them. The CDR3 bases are TGTGCCAGCAGCCCTCGACAGGAGGGTAATGAAAAACTGTTTTTT. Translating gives CASSPRQEGNEKLFF.

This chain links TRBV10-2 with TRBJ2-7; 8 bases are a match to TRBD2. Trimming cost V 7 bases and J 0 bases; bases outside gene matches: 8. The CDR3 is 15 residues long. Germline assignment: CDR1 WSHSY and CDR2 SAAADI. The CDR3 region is CASNPSGSSSYEQYF. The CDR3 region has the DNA TGCGCCAGCAACCCGAGCGGGAGTAGCTCCTACGAGCAGTACTTC.

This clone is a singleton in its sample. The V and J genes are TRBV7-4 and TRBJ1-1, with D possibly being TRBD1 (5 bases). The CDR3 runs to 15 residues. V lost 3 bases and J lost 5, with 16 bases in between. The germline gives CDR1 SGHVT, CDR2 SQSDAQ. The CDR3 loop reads CASSFPVWGETEAFF. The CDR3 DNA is TGTGCCAGCAGCTTCCCGGTGTGGGGCGAGACTGAAGCTTTCTTT.

The CDR3 bases are TGTGCCAGTAGTCCTAGAGCGGCCGGGGAGCTGTTTTTT. As protein: CASSPRAAGELFF. This chain links TRBV19 with TRBJ2-2, with D possibly TRBD2 on 5 matching bases. V was clipped by 5 bases and J by 6 bases, with 10 bases between them. Germline V gene sequence: CDR1 LNHDA, CDR2 SQIVND (reference sequence). The CDR3 is made up of 13 amino acids.

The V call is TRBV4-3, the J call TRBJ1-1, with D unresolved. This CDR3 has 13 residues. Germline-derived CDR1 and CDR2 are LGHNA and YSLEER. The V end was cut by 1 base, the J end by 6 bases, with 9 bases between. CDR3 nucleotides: TGCGCCAGCAGCCAAGTATGGGGTTCTGAAGCTTTCTTT. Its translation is CASSQVWGSEAFF.

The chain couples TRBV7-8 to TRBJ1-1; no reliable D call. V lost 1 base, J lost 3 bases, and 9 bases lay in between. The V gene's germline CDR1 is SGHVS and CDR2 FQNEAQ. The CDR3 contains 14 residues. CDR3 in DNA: TGTGCCAGCAGCTTAGGTCCCCGGGACACTGAAGCTTTCTTT. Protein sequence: CASSLGPRDTEAFF.

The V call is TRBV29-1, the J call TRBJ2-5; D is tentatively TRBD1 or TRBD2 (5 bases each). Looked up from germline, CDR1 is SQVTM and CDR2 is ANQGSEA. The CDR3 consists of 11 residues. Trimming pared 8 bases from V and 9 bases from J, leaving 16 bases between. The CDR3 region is CSLPPGTAQYF. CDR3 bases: TGCAGCTTGCCGCCCGGGACGGCCCAGTACTTC. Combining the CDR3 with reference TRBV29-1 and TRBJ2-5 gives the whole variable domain SAVISQKPSRDICQRGTSLTIQCQVDSQVTMMFWYRQQPGQSLTLIATANQGSEATYESGFVIDKFPISRPNLTFSTLTVSNMSPEDSSIYLCSLPPGTAQYFGPGTRLLVL.

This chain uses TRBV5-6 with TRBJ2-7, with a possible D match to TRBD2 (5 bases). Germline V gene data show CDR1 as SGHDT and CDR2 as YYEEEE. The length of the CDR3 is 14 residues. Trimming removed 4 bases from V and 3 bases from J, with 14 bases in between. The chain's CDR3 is CASSIYRESYEQYF. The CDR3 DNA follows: TGTGCCAGCAGCATCTACCGGGAAAGCTACGAGCAGTACTTC.

The chain's CDR3 is CASSFIRRTGPNEQFF. The CDR3 nucleotides read TGTGCCAGCAGTTTCATCCGGCGGACCGGGCCCAATGAGCAGTTCTTC. The rearrangement uses TRBV27 and TRBJ2-1; D not certain. V gave up 3 bases and J gave up 6 bases, with 18 bases separating them. Per germline, CDR1 MNHEY and CDR2 SMNVEV (reference sequence). CDR3 length: 16 amino acids.

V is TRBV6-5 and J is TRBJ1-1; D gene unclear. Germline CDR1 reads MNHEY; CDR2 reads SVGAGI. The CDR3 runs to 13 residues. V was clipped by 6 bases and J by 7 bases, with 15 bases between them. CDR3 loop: CASSQKPRDEAFF. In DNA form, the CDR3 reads TGTGCCAGCAGCCAAAAACCCAGAGATGAAGCTTTCTTT.

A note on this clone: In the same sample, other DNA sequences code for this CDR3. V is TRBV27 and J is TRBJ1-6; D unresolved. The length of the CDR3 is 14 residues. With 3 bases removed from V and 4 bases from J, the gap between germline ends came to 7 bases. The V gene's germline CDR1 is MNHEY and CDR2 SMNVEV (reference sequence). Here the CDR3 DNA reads TGTGCCAGCAGTTTGAGGGCTTATAATTCACCCCTCCACTTT. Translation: CASSLRAYNSPLHF.

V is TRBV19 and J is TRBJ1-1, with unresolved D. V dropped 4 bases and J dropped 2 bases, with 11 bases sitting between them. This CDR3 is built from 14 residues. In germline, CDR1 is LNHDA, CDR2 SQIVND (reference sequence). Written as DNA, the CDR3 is TGTGCCAGTAGTACGTCGGGATTTAACACTGAAGCTTTCTTT. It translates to CASSTSGFNTEAFF.

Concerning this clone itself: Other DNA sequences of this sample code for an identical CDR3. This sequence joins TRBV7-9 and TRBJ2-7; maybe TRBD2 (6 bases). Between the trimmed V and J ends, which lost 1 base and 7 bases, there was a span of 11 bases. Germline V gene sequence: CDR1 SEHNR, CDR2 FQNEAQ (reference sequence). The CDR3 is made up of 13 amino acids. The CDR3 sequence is CASSLGTGGEQYF. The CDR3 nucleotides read TGTGCCAGCAGCTTAGGGACCGGGGGTGAGCAGTACTTC.

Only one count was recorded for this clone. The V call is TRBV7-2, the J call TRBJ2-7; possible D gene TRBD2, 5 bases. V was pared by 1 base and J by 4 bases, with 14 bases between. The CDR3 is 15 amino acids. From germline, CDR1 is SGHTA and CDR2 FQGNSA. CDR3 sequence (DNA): TGTGCCAGCAGCTTAGATCAAATCGGGGTGTACGAGCAGTACTTC. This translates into CASSLDQIGVYEQYF. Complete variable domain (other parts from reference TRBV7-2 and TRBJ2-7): GAGVSQSPSNKVTEKGKDVELRCDPISGHTALYWYRQSLGQGLEFLIYFQGNSAPDKSGLPSDRFSAERTGGSVSTLTIQRTQQEDSAVYLCASSLDQIGVYEQYFGPGTRLTVT.